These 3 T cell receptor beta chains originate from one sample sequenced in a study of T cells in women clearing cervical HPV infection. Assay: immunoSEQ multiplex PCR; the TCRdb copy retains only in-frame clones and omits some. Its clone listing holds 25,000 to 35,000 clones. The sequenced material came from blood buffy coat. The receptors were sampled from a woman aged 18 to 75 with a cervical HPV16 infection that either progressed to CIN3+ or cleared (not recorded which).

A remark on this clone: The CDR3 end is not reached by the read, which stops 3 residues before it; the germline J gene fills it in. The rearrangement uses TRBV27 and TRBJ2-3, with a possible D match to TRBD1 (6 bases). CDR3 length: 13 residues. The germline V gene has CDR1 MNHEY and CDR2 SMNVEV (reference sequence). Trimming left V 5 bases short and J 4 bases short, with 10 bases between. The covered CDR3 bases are TGTGCCAGCAGTCGCAGGGGTGCAGATACG. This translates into CASSRRGADT. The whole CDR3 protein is CASSRRGADTQYF.

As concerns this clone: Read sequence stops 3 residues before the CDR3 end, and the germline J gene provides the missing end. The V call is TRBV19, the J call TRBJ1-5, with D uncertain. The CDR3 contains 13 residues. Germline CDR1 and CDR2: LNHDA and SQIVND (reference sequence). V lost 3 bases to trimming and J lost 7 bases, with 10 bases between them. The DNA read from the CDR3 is TGTGCCAGTAGTATGGGTTCGGGGCAGCCC. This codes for CASSMGSGQP. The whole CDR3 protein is CASSMGSGQPQHF.

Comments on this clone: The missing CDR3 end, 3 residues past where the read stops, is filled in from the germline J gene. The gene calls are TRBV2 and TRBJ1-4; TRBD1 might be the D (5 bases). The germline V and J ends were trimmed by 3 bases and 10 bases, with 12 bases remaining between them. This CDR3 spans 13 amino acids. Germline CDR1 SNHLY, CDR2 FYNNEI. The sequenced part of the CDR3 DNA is TGTGCCAGCAGTGACAGGGATGGTGGAAAA. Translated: CASSDRDGGK. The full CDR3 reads CASSDRDGGKLFF.